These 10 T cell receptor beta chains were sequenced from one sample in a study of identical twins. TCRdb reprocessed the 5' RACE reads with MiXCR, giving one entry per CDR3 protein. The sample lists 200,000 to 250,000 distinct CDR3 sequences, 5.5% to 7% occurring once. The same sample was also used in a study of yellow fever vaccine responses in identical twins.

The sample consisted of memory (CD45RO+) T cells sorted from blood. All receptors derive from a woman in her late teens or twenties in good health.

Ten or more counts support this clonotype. CDR3 bases: TGTGCCAGCAGTGGAGAGGGCCTGACGGGGAATTCACCCCTCCACTTT. It is translated as CASSGEGLTGNSPLHF. The V gene is TRBV2, the J gene TRBJ1-6; D gene uncertain. This CDR3 has 16 amino acids. CDR1 SNHLY and CDR2 FYNNEI come from the germline V gene. The V and J ends lost 4 bases and 7 bases respectively, with 17 bases between them.

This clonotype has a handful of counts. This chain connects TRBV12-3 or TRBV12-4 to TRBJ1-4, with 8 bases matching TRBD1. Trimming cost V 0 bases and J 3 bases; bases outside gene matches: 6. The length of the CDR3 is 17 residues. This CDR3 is CASSLAGRGRANEKLFF. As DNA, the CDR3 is TGTGCCAGCAGTTTAGCGGGCAGGGGGCGAGCTAATGAAAAACTGTTTTTT.

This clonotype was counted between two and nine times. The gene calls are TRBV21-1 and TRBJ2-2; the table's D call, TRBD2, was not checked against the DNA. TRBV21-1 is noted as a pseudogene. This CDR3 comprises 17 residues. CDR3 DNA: TGTGCCAGCAGCAAAGTCAGGGGACTAACGAACACCGGGGAGCTGTTTTTT. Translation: CASSKVRGLTNTGELFF.

The CDR3 sequence is CASRGEGYGYTF. DNA of the CDR3: TGTGCCAGCAGGGGTGAGGGCTATGGCTACACCTTC. V usage is TRBV28 and J usage is TRBJ1-2; D is undetermined. The germline CDR1 and CDR2 sequences are MDHEN and SYDVKM. This CDR3 has 12 residues. The ends were cut back, 6 bases at V and 4 bases at J, with 9 bases in the middle.

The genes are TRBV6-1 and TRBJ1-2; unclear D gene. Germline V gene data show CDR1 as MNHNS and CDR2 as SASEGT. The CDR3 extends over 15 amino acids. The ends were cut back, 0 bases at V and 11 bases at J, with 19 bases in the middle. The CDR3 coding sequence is TGTGCCAGCAGTGAAGCTTCCAGGCTCCTGAACGGTTACACCTTC. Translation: CASSEASRLLNGYTF.

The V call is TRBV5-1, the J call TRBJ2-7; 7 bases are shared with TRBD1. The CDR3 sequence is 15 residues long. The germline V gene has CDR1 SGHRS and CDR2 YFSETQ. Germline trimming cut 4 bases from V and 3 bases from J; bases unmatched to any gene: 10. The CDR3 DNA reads TGCGCCAGCAGCCCCCTCACAGGGGACCACTACGAGCAGTACTTC. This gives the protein CASSPLTGDHYEQYF.

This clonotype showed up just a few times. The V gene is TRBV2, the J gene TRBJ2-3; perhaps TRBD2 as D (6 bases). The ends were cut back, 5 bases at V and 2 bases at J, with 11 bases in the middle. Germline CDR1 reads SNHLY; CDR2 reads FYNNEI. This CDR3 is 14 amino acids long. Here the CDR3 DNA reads TGTGCCAGCAGTATCGGGGGAATCACAGATACGCAGTATTTT. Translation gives CASSIGGITDTQYF.

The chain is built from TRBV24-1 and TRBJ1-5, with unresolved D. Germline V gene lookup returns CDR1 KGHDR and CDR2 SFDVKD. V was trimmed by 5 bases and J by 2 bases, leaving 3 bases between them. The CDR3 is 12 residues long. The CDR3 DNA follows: TGTGCCACCAGTGTTGGCAATCAGCCCCAGCATTTT. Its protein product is CATSVGNQPQHF.

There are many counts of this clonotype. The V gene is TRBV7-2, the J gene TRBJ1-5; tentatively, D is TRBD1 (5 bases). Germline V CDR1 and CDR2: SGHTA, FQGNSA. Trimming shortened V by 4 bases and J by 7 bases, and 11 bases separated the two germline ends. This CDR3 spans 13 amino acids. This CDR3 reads CASSSQGFQPQHF. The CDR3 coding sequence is TGTGCCAGCAGCTCCCAGGGTTTCCAGCCCCAGCATTTT.

The CDR3 DNA is TGTGCCAGCAAGGGACAGGAAACGAACACCGGGGAGCTGTTTTTT. The encoded protein is CASKGQETNTGELFF. V and J are TRBV2 and TRBJ2-2, with 8 bases identical to TRBD1. Germline values: CDR1 SNHLY, CDR2 FYNNEI. J gave up 0 bases and V 7 bases, and 4 bases lay outside the gene matches. The CDR3 sequence is 15 residues long.